The present T cell receptor beta chain was sequenced within a study of blood T cells in healthy people across ages. The overall study: Per two T cells, template switching captured roughly one barcoded beta molecule.

J gave up 1 base and V 2 bases, and 1 base lay outside the gene matches. CDR3 length: 14 residues. Germline V gives CDR1 MNHNS, CDR2 SASEGT. Then a second PCR, running roughly 7 to 11 cycles, was carried out with a sample-barcoded 5' primer and a J-beta primer mix. TCRdb re-called the 5' RACE reads through MiXCR, storing one row per CDR3 protein. The sample shows 2 million or so distinct CDR3 sequences, 49% of them seen only once. The sample was blood. The clonotype comes from a woman between 40 and 50 years old in good health. The V call is TRBV6-1, the J call TRBJ2-5; 7 bases are shared with TRBD1. In DNA, the CDR3 is TGTGCCAGCAGTGAATGGACAGGCCAAGAGACCCAGTACTTC. Translation: CASSEWTGQETQYF.